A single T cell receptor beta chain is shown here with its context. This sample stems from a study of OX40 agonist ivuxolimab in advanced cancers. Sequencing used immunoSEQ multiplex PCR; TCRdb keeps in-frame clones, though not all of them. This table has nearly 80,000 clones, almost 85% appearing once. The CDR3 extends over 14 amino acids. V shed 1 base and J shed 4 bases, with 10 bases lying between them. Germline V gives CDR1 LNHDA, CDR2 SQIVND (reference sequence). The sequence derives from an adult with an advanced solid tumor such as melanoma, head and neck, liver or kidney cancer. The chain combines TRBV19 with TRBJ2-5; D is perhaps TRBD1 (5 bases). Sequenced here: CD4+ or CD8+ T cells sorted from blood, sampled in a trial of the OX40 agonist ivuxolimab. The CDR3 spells CASSIVQGVETQYF. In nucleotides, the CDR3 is TGTGCCAGTAGTATAGTACAAGGGGTAGAGACCCAGTACTTC.